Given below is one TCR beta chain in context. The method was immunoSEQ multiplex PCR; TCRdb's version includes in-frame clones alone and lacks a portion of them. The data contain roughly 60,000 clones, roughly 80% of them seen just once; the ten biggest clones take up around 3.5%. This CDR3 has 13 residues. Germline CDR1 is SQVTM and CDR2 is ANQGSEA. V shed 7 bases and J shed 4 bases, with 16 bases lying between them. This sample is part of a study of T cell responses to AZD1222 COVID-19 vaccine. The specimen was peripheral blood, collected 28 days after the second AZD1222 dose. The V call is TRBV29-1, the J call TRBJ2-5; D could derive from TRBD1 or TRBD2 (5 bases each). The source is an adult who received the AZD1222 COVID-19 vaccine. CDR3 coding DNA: TGCAGCGCTCTGGGGGTCGAGGGAGAGACCCAGTACTTC. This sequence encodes CSALGVEGETQYF. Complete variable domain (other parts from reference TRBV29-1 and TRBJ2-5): SAVISQKPSRDICQRGTSLTIQCQVDSQVTMMFWYRQQPGQSLTLIATANQGSEATYESGFVIDKFPISRPNLTFSTLTVSNMSPEDSSIYLCSALGVEGETQYFGPGTRLLVL.